The entry below describes one T cell receptor beta chain. This sample was taken from a study of blood T cell repertoires in COVID-19. Study-level information: Some COVID-19 samples were acute and others convalescent; all came from the United States, Italy and Spain. Sample material is recorded as cDNA or gDNA derived from T cells, B-cell-depleted T cells, or PBMCs.

Unmatched junction bases numbered 16, after V lost 5 bases and J lost 1 base. The germline V gene encodes CDR1 SGHRS and CDR2 YFSETQ. There are 19 residues in the CDR3. Study processing details: For nucleated cells, counts were estimated from reference gene primer amplification. Measured with immunoSEQ multiplex PCR; TCRdb has only the in-frame clones, and not every one. That table furnishes V, J and clone size, whereas the DNA furnished D and trimming. The data contain around 130,000 clones, more than 75% of them singletons. The receptor's source is a man in his fifties or sixties with active COVID-19. The chain joins TRBV5-1 to TRBJ1-1; 11 bases fit TRBD1. What was sequenced was peripheral blood. The CDR3 DNA reads as TGCGCCAGCAGAGGAGATCCGGGACAGGGGGTATCCAAGAACACTGAAGCTTTCTTT. As protein: CASRGDPGQGVSKNTEAFF.